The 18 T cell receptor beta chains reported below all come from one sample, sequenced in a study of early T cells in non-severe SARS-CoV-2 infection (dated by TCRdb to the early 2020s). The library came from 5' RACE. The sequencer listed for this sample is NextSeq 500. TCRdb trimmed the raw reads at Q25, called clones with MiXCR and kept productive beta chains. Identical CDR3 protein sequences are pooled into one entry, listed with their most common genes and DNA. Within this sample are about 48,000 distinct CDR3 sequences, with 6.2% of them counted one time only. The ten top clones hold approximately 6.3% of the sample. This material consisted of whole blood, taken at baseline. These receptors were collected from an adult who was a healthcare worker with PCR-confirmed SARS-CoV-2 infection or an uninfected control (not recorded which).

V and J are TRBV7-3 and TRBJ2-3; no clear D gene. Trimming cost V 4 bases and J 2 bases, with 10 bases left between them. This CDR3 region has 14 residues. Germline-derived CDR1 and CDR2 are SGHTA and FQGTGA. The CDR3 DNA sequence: TGTGCCAGCAGCTATCGACATCTCACAGATACGCAGTATTTT. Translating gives CASSYRHLTDTQYF.

CDR3 residues: CASNPAGARYEQYF. CDR3 in DNA: TGTGCCAGTAACCCAGCGGGAGCCCGCTACGAGCAGTACTTC. V gene TRBV6-1 combines with J gene TRBJ2-7; 8 bases line up with TRBD2. The CDR3 spans 14 residues. The V gene end was trimmed by 9 bases and the J gene end by 3 bases; junction bases not matched to a gene: 10. CDR1 and CDR2 (germline): MNHNS, SASEGT.

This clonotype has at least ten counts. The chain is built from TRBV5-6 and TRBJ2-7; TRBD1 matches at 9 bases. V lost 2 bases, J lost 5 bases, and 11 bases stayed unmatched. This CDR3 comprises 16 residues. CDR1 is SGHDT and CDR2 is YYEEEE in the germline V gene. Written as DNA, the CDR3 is TGTGCCAGCAGCTTCGATGCGGGACAGGGTGCCCACGAGCAGTACTTC. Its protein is CASSFDAGQGAHEQYF.

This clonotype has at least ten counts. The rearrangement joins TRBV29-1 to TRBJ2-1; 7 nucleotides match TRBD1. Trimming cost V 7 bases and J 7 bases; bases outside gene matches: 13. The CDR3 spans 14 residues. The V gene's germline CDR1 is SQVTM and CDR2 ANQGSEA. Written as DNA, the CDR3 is TGCAGCGGTGACAGACAGGGAAGGATGAATGAGCAGTTCTTC. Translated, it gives CSGDRQGRMNEQFF.

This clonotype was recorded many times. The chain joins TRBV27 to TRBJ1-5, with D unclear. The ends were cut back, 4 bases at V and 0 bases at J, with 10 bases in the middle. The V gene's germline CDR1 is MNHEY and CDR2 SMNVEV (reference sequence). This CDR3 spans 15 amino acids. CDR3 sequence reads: CASSWARNSNQPQHF. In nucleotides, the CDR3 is TGTGCCAGCAGTTGGGCCCGGAATAGCAATCAGCCCCAGCATTTT.

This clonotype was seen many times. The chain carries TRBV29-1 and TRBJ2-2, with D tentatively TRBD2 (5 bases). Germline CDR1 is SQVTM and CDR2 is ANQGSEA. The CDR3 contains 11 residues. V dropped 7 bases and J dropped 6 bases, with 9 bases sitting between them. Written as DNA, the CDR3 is TGCAGCGCTGGAGGTTCCGGGGAGCTGTTTTTT. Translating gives CSAGGSGELFF.

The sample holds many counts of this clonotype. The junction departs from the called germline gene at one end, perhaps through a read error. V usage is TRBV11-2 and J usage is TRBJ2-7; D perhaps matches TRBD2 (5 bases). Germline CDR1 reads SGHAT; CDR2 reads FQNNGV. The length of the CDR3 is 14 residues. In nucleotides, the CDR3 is TGTGCCAGCAACTTACAGCGGATGGGATACGAGCAGTACTTC. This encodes CASNLQRMGYEQYF. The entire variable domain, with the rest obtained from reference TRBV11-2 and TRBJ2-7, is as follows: EAGVAQSPRYKIIEKRQSVAFWCNPISGHATLYWYQQILGQGPKLLIQFQNNGVVDDSQLPKDRFSAERLKGVDSTLKIQPAKLEDSAVYLCASNLQRMGYEQYFGPGTRLTVT.

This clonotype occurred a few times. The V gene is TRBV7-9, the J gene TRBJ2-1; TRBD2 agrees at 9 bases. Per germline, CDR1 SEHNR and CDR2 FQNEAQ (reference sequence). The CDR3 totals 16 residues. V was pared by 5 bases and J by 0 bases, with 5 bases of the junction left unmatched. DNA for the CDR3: TGTGCCAGCAGCGGCGGGAGGGTAAGCTCCTACAATGAGCAGTTCTTC. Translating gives CASSGGRVSSYNEQFF. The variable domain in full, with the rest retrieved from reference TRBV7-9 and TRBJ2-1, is DTGVSQNPRHKITKRGQNVTFRCDPISEHNRLYWYRQTLGQGPEFLTYFQNEAQLEKSRLLSDRFSAERPKGSFSTLEIQRTEQGDSAMYLCASSGGRVSSYNEQFFGPGTRLTVL.

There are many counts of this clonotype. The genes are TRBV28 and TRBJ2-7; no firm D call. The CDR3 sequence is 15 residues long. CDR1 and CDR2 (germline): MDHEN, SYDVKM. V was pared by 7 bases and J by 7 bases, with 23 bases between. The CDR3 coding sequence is TGTGCCAGCACCCCCCAAGCCCGCCGGACCGCAGAGCAGTACTTC. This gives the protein CASTPQARRTAEQYF. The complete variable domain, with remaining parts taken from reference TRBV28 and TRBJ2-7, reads DVKVTQSSRYLVKRTGEKVFLECVQDMDHENMFWYRQDPGLGLRLIYFSYDVKMKEKGDIPEGYSVSREKKERFSLILESASTNQTSMYLCASTPQARRTAEQYFGPGTRLTVT.

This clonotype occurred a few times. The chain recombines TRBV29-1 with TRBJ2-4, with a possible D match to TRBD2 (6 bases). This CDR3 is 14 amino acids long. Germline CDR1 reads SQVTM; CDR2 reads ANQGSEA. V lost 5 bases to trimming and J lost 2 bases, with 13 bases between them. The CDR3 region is CSVRTGTPKNIQYF. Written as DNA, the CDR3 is TGCAGCGTTCGAACCGGGACTCCCAAAAACATTCAGTACTTC.

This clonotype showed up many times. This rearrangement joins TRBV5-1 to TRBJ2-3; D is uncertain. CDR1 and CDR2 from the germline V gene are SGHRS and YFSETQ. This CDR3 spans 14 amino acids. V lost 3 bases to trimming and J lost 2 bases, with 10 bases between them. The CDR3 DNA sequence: TGCGCCAGCAGCTATCGGACCGACACAGATACGCAGTATTTT. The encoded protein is CASSYRTDTDTQYF.

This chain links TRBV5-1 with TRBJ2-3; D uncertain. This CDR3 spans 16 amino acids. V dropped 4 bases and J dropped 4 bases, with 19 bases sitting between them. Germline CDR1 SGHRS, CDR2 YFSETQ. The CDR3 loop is CASSPGLFPGADTQYF. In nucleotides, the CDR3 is TGCGCCAGCAGCCCCGGCCTCTTCCCCGGCGCAGATACGCAGTATTTT.

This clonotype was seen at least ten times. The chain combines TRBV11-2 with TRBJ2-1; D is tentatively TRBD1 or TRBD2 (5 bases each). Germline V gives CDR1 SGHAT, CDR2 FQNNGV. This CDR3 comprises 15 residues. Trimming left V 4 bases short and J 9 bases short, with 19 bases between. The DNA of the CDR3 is TGTGCCAGCAGCTCGGCCGGGACGGCCGTTAGTGAGCAGTTCTTC. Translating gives CASSSAGTAVSEQFF.

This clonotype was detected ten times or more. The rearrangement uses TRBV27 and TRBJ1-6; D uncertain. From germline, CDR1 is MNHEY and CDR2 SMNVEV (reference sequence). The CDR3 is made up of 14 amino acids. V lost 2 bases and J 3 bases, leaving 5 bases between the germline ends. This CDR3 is CASSLNSYNSPLHF. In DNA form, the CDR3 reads TGTGCCAGCAGTTTAAACAGCTATAATTCACCCCTCCACTTT.

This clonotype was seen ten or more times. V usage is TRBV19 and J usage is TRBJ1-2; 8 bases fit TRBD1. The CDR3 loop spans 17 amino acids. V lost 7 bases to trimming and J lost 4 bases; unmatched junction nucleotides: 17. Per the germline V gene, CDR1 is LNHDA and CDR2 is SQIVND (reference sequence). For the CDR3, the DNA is TGTGCCAGTACCCCGCAGAGGCAGGGGGCGAAAGGCTATGGCTACACCTTC. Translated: CASTPQRQGAKGYGYTF.

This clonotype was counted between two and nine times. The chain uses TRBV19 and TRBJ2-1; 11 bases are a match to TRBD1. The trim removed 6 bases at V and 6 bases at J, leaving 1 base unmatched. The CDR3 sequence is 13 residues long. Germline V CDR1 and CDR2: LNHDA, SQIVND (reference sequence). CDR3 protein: CASRGTGGNEQFF. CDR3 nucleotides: TGTGCCAGTAGGGGGACAGGGGGCAATGAGCAGTTCTTC.

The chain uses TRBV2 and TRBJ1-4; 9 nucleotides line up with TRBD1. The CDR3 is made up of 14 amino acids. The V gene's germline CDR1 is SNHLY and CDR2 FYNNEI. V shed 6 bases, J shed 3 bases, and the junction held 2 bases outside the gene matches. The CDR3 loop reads CASRDRGANEKLFF. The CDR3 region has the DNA TGTGCCAGCAGGGACAGGGGAGCTAATGAAAAACTGTTTTTT. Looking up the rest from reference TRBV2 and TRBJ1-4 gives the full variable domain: EPEVTQTPSHQVTQMGQEVILRCVPISNHLYFYWYRQILGQKVEFLVSFYNNEISEKSEIFDDQFSVERPDGSNFTLKIRSTKLEDSAMYFCASRDRGANEKLFFGSGTQLSVL.

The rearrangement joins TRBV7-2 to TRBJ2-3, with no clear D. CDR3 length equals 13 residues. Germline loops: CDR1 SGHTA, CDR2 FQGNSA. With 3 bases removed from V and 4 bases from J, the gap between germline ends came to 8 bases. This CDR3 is CASSFPGADTQYF. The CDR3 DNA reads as TGTGCCAGCAGCTTCCCAGGAGCAGATACGCAGTATTTT. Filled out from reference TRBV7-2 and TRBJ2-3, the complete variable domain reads GAGVSQSPSNKVTEKGKDVELRCDPISGHTALYWYRQSLGQGLEFLIYFQGNSAPDKSGLPSDRFSAERTGGSVSTLTIQRTQQEDSAVYLCASSFPGADTQYFGPGTRLTVL.